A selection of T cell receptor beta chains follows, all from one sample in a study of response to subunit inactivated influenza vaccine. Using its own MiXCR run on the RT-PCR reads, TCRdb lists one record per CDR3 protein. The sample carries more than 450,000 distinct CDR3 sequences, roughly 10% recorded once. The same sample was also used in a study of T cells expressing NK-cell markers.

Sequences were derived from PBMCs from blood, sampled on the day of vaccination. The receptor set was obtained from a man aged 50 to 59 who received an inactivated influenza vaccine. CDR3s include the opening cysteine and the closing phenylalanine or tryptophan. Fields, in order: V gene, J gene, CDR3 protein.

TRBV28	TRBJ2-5	CASSLGRVETQYF
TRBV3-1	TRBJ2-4	CASSPDWKAKNIQYF
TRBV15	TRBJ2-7	CATSRDKFGRGYEQYF
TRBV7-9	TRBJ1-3	CASTGISGNTIYF
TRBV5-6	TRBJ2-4	CASSLAGRRGLAGGLAKNIQYF
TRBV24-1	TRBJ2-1	CATSDQGTSYEQFF
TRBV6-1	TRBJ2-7	CASSRLADPSYEQYF
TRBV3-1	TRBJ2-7	CASSRAGREEQYF
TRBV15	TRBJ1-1	CATSTRRSINTEAFF
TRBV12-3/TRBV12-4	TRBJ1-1	CASSFGAPLTGLNAEAFF
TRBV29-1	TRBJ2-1	CSVGSPEQFF
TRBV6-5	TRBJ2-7	CASSYSFAQTNPYEQYF
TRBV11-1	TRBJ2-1	CASSLDLDAVSSYNEQFF
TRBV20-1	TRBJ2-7	CSATRGGARLDEQYF
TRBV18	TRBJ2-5	CASSALAGSQETQYF
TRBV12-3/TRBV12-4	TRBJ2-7	CASSPSGRIGDEQYF
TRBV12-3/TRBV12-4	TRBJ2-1	CASSLVVGTEQFF
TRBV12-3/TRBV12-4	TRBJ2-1	CASSPTSGINEQFF
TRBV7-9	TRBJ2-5	CASSLGGIQETQYF
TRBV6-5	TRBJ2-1	CASSRLAADEQFF
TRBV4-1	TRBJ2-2	CASSQDSGTNTGELFF
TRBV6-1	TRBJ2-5	CASSVGHIQETQYF
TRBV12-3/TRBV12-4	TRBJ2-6	CASSYRVGGANVLTF
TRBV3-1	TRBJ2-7	CASSQSYEQYF
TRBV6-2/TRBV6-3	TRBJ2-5	CASSSVEYRDRVQETQYF
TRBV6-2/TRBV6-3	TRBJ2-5	CASSYSNPGVDETQYF
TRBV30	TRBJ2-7	CAWSGGSYEQYF
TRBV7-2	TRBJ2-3	CASSFTSGTSTDTQYF
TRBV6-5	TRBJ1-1	CASSFGTGKTFF
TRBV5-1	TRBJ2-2	CASSLTGSSEELFF
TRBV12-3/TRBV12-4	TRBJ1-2	CAISGGGYGYTF
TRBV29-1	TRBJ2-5	CSVEQGSETQYF
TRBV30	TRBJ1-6	CAWSEQGNSPLHF
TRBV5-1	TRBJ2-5	CASRSVAGVETQYF
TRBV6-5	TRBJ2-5	CASSYSPRQGPETQYF
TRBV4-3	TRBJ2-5	CASSQGLKQETQYF
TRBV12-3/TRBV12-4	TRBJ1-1	CASSNRDTESEAFF
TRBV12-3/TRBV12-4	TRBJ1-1	CASNTGGLGTEAFF
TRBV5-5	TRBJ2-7	CASSSGQGWAAYEQYF
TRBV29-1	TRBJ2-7	CSVRLGLAGDGEQYF
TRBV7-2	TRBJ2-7	CASSLASSGEQYF
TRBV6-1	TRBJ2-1	CASSRTSGELGDEQFF
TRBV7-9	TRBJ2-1	CASSLALTRGYNEQFF
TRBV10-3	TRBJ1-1	CAISDRAWANTEAFF
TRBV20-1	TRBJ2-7	CSASFSASGAAYEQYF
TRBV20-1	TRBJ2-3	CSASKSADTQYF